The rows below give T cell receptor beta chains drawn from one sample of a study of blood T cell repertoires in COVID-19. The data were produced by immunoSEQ multiplex PCR, yet TCRdb's version contains in-frame clones alone and is incomplete. Altogether 150,000 to 200,000 clones are present, 70% to 80% being singletons, with the ten largest covering about 9%. Sequencing was performed on peripheral blood. All receptors derive from a woman aged 45-65 years with active or convalescent COVID-19. Each CDR3 is given with its conserved first and last residue. The D gene is left open where the match is weak. Clone size, where shown, is once, few, many, or a class for clones that have expanded.

CASSLKGRTSGGVETQYF	TGTGCCAGCAGCTTAAAAGGCAGGACTAGCGGGGGTGTTGAGACCCAGTACTTC	TRBD2	TRBV7-3	TRBJ2-5	-
CASRYSPDRGWGGYTF	TGTGCCAGCAGATACTCCCCCGACCGGGGTTGGGGTGGCTACACCTTC	-	TRBV28	TRBJ1-2	-
CASSPGTGENTEAFF	TGCGCCAGCAGCCCAGGGACGGGGGAGAACACTGAAGCTTTCTTT	-	TRBV4-1	TRBJ1-1	-
CASSLGRGSSYEQYF	TGTGCCAGCAGCTTAGGGCGGGGGAGCTCCTACGAGCAGTACTTC	TRBD2	TRBV7-8	TRBJ2-7	-
CASSQTTGEYGYTF	TGCGCCAGCAGCCAAACAACAGGGGAGTATGGCTACACCTTC	TRBD1	TRBV4-3	TRBJ1-2	once
CASSDGGSSYNSPLHF	TGTGCCAGCAGTGATGGGGGGAGCTCCTATAATTCACCCCTCCACTTT	-	TRBV6-1	TRBJ1-6	-
CAWNYRPGGPDTQYF	TGTGCCTGGAATTACCGGCCGGGAGGGCCAGATACGCAGTATTTT	TRBD2	TRBV30	TRBJ2-3	-
CASSYAKGQPQHF	TGTGCCAGCAGTTACGCAAAGGGGCAGCCCCAGCATTTT	-	TRBV6-2/TRBV6-3	TRBJ1-5	-
CASRPSSGAGEKLFF	TGTGCCAGCAGGCCGAGCTCAGGAGCGGGGGAAAAACTGTTTTTT	-	TRBV28	TRBJ1-4	-
CASSREGASTDTQYF	TGTGCCAGCAGCCGGGAGGGAGCTAGCACAGATACGCAGTATTTT	TRBD2	TRBV5-4	TRBJ2-3	-
CASSLPRADTEAFF	TGCGCCAGCAGCTTGCCGAGGGCAGACACTGAAGCTTTCTTT	-	TRBV5-1	TRBJ1-1	-
CSASRRAEAFF	TGCAGTGCCAGTCGCCGGGCTGAAGCTTTCTTT	-	TRBV20-1	TRBJ1-1	-
CASSFQGQGVTEAFF	TGTGCCAGCAGCTTCCAGGGACAGGGGGTCACTGAAGCTTTCTTT	TRBD1	TRBV7-2	TRBJ1-1	-
CASSPTQGGAETQYF	TGTGCCAGCAGCCCCACCCAGGGGGGCGCGGAGACCCAGTACTTC	-	TRBV7-2	TRBJ2-5	-
CAWSPGTGGSNNSPLHF	TGTGCCTGGAGTCCTGGGACAGGGGGCTCCAATAATTCACCCCTCCACTTT	TRBD1	TRBV30	TRBJ1-6	few
CASSNPGQGKGEQYF	TGTGCCAGCAGCAATCCGGGACAGGGAAAGGGAGAGCAGTACTTC	TRBD1	TRBV6-6	TRBJ2-7	few
CSVGKSRDLNTGELFF	TGCAGCGTCGGAAAGTCCCGGGACTTAAACACCGGGGAGCTGTTTTTT	-	TRBV29-1	TRBJ2-2	-
CGSSFTSGMGDTQYF	TGTGGAAGCAGCTTTACTAGCGGGATGGGGGATACGCAGTATTTT	TRBD2	TRBV7-2	TRBJ2-3	-
CASSFDISYEQYF	TGTGCCAGCAGCTTCGACATCTCCTACGAGCAGTACTTC	-	TRBV5-4	TRBJ2-7	-
CASSSQRTSGRGSYEQYF	TGTGCCAGTAGTTCCCAGCGGACTAGCGGGAGAGGCTCCTACGAGCAGTACTTC	TRBD2	TRBV19	TRBJ2-7	-
CASSYLQFVPQGGYTF	TGTGCCAGCAGTTACCTCCAGTTTGTCCCCCAGGGAGGCTACACCTTC	-	TRBV6-2/TRBV6-3	TRBJ1-2	-
CASSGDRGKTQYF	TGTGCCAGCAGCGGGGACAGGGGAAAGACCCAGTACTTC	TRBD1	TRBV7-6	TRBJ2-5	-
CAWSGRGGEKLFF	TGTGCCTGGAGTGGAAGGGGGGGTGAAAAACTGTTTTTT	-	TRBV30	TRBJ1-4	-
CASSPRTGREETQYF	TGTGCCAGCTCACCTAGGACAGGGCGGGAAGAGACCCAGTACTTC	TRBD1	TRBV18	TRBJ2-5	-